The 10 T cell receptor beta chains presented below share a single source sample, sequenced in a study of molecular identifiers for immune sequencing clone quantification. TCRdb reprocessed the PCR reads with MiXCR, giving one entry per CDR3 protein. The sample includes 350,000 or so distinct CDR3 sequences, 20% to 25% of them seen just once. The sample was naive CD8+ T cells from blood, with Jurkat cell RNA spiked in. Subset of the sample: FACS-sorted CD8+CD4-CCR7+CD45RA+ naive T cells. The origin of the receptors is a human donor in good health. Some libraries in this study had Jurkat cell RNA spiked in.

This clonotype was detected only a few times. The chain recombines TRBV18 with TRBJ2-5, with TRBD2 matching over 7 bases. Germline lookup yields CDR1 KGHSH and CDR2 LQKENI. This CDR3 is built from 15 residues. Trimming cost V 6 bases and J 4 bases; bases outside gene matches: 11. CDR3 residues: CASSRTGTTGETQYF. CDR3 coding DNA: TGTGCCAGCTCTCGAACCGGGACTACAGGAGAGACCCAGTACTTC. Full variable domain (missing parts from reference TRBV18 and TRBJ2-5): NAGVMQNPRHLVRRRGQEARLRCSPMKGHSHVYWYRQLPEEGLKFMVYLQKENIIDESGMPKERFSAEFPKEGPSILRIQQVVRGDSAAYFCASSRTGTTGETQYFGPGTRLLVL.

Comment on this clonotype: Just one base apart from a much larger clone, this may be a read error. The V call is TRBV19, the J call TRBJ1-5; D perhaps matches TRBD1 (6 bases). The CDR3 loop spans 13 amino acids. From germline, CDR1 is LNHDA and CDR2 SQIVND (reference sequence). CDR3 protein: CATTRGGNQPRHF. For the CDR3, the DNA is TGTGCCACCACCCGGGGGGGCAATCAGCCCCGGCATTTT. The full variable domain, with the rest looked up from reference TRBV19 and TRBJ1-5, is DGGITQSPKYLFRKEGQNVTLSCEQNLNHDAMYWYRQDPGQGLRLIYYSQIVNDFQKGDIAEGYSVSREKKESFPLTVTSAQKNPTAFYLCATTRGGNQPRHFGDGTRLSIL.

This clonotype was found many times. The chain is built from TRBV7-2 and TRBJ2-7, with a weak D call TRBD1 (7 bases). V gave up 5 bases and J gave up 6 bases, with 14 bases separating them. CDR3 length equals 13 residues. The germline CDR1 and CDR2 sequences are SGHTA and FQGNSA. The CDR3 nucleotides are TGTGCCAGCAGCCGCGGACAGGAGGGCGAGCAGTACTTC. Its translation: CASSRGQEGEQYF.

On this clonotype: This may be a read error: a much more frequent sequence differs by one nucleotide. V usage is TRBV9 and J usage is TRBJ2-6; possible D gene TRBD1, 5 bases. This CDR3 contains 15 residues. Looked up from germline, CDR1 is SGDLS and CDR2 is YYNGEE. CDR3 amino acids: CASSVKVSGADVLTF. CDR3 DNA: TGTGCCAGCAGCGTAAAAGTTTCTGGGGCCGACGTCCTGACTTTC. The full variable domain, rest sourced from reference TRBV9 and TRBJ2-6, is DSGVTQTPKHLITATGQRVTLRCSPRSGDLSVYWYQQSLDQGLQFLIQYYNGEERAKGNILERFSAQQFPDLHSELNLSSLELGDSALYFCASSVKVSGADVLTFGAGSRLTVL.

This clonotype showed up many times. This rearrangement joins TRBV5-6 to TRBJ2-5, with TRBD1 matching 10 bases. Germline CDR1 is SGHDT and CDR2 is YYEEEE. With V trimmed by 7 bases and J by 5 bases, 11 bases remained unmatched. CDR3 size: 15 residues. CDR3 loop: CASGGKTGGSETQYF. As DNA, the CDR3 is TGTGCCAGCGGAGGAAAGACAGGGGGCAGTGAGACCCAGTACTTC.

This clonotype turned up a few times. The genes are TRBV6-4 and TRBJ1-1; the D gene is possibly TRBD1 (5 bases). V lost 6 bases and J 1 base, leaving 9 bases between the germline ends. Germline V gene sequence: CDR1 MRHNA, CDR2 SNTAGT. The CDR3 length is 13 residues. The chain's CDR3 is CASRGQTNTEAFF. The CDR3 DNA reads TGTGCCAGCAGAGGACAAACGAACACTGAAGCTTTCTTT.

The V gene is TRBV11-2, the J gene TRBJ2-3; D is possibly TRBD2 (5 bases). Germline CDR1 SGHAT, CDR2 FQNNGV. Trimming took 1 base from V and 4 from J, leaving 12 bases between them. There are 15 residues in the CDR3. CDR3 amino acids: CASSLAGVAADTQYF. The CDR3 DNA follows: TGTGCCAGCAGCTTAGCCGGGGTAGCAGCAGATACGCAGTATTTT.

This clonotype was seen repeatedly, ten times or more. The chain's CDR3 is CASSYRTDEAFF. The CDR3 bases are TGTGCCAGCAGTTATAGGACGGATGAAGCTTTCTTT. The rearrangement links TRBV6-2 or TRBV6-3 to TRBJ1-1, with D unresolved. The CDR3 runs to 12 residues. Looked up from germline, CDR1 is MNHEY and CDR2 is SVGEGT. V was pared by 3 bases and J by 7 bases, with 9 bases between.

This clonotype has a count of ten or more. The DNA for the CDR3 is TGTGCCAGCAGCGTCAGGGGGATCGATCCAGATACGCAGTATTTT. It translates to CASSVRGIDPDTQYF. The chain links TRBV9 to TRBJ2-3; 7 bases line up with TRBD1. Trimming took 2 bases from V and 4 from J; bases not matched to a gene: 7. This CDR3 comprises 15 residues. Germline CDR1 is SGDLS and CDR2 is YYNGEE.

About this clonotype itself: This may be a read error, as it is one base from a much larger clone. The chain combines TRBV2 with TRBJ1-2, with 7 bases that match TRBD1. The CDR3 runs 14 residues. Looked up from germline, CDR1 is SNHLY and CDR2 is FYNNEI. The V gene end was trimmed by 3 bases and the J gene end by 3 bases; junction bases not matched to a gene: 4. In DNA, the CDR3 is TGTGCCAGCAGTGATCCGACAGGGCACTATGGCTACACCTTC. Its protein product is CASSDPTGHYGYTF.